The 5 T cell receptor beta chains below all came from one sample that was sequenced in a study of neoadjuvant nivolumab and ipilimumab in lung cancer. Sequencing was performed with immunoSEQ multiplex PCR; in TCRdb, only in-frame clones are kept and a portion is missing. This table holds 17,000 or so clones, roughly three quarters found once. This sample comprised tumor tissue, obtained after neoadjuvant nivolumab, alone or with ipilimumab, at or shortly before surgery. The receptors originated from an adult with non-small cell lung cancer.

The V and J genes are TRBV15 and TRBJ2-5, with 7 bases identical to TRBD2. The trim removed 1 base at V and 2 bases at J, leaving 13 bases unmatched. The CDR3 is 18 amino acids. Germline V lookup: CDR1 LNHNV, CDR2 YYDKDF (reference sequence). CDR3 coding DNA: TGTGCCACCAGCAGAGTGGTCCCCAGCGGGATGAGGCAAGAGACCCAGTACTTC. Translated, it gives CATSRVVPSGMRQETQYF.

This chain links TRBV19 with TRBJ1-2; possibly TRBD1 for D (6 bases). The CDR3 has 14 amino acids. Trimming stripped 6 bases from V and 4 bases from J, with 15 bases between. Germline CDR1 reads LNHDA; CDR2 reads SQIVND (reference sequence). The DNA for the CDR3 is TGTGCCAGTAGCCTGCCCGACAGGTTCTATGGCTACACCTTC. Translated, it gives CASSLPDRFYGYTF.

This clone was detected a few times. The chain carries TRBV5-1 and TRBJ2-1; the D is unclear. The CDR3 is 12 amino acids. Germline-derived CDR1 and CDR2 are SGHRS and YFSETQ. V dropped 1 base and J dropped 5 bases, with 4 bases sitting between them. The CDR3 nucleotides read TGCGCCAGCAGCTTGCCAAACAATGAGCAGTTCTTC. It yields the protein CASSLPNNEQFF.

This chain links TRBV10-2 with TRBJ1-1, with 7 bases fitting TRBD1. The CDR3 extends over 14 amino acids. V was pared by 4 bases and J by 4 bases, with 6 bases of the junction left unmatched. The germline V gene encodes CDR1 WSHSY and CDR2 SAAADI. CDR3 bases: TGCGCCAGCAGTGGGTCGAGGGGGCTCACTGAAGCTTTCTTT. Its protein is CASSGSRGLTEAFF.

In this sample, this clone turned up a few times. One end of the junction varies from germline; a read error may be responsible. The CDR3 here is CASSPAGSGTGLAVLDF. CDR3 in DNA: TGTGCCAGCTCACCAGCGGGATCCGGGACAGGGTTAGCGGTTTTGGACTTC. The chain employs TRBV18 and TRBJ2-5; TRBD1 aligns across 9 bases. Germline lookup yields CDR1 KGHSH and CDR2 LQKENI. The CDR3 contains 17 residues.